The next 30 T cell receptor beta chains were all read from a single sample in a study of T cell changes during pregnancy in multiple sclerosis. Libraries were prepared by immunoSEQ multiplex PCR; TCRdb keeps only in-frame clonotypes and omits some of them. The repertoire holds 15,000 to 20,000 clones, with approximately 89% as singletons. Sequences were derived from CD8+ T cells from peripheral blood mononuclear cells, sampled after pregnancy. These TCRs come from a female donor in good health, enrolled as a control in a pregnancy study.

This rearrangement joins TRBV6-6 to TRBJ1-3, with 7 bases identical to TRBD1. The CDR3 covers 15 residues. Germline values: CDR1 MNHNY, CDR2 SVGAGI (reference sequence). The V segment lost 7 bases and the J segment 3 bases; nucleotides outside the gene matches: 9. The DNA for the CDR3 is TGTGCCAGCACCGTGATAGGACAGGTTGGAAACACCATATATTTT. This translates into CASTVIGQVGNTIYF.

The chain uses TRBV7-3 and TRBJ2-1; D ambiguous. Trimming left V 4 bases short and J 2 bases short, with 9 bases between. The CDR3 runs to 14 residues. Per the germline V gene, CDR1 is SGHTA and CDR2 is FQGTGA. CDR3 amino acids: CASSSPATYNEQFF. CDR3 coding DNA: TGTGCCAGCAGCTCCCCAGCGACCTACAATGAGCAGTTCTTC.

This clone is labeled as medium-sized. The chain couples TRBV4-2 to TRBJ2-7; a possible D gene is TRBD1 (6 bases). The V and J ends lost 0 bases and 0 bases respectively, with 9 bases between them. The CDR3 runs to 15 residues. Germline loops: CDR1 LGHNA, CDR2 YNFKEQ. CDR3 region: CASSQDPTGSYEQYF. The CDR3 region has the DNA TGTGCCAGCAGCCAAGATCCGACAGGCTCCTACGAGCAGTACTTC.

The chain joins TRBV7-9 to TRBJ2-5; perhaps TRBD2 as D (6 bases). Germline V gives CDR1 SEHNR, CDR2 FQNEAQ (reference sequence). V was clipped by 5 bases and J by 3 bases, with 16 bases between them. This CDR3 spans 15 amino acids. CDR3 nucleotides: TGTGCCAGCAGCCCTGACCGCGGGGCGGAAGAGACCCAGTACTTC. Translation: CASSPDRGAEETQYF. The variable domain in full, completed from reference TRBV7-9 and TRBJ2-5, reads DTGVSQNPRHKITKRGQNVTFRCDPISEHNRLYWYRQTLGQGPEFLTYFQNEAQLEKSRLLSDRFSAERPKGSFSTLEIQRTEQGDSAMYLCASSPDRGAEETQYFGPGTRLLVL.

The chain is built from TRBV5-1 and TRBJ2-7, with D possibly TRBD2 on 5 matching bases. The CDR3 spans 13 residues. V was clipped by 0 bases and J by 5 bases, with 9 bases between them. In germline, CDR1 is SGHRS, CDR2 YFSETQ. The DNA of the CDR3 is TGCGCCAGCAGCTTGGTCGGGGTCGACGAGCAGTACTTC. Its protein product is CASSLVGVDEQYF.

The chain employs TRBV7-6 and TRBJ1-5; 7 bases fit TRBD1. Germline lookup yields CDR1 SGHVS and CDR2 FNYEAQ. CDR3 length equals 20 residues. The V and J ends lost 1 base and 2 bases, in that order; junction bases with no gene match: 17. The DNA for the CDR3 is TGTGCCAGCAGCTTAGGACCGTCGACAGGGATTGTGGGGGGCAATCAGCCCCAGCATTTT. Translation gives CASSLGPSTGIVGGNQPQHF.

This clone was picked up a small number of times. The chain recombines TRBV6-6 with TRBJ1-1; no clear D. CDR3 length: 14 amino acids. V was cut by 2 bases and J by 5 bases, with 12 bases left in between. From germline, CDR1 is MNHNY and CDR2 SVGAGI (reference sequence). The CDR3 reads CASSYREEGTEAFF. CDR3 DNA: TGTGCCAGCAGTTACAGGGAAGAGGGAACTGAAGCTTTCTTT.

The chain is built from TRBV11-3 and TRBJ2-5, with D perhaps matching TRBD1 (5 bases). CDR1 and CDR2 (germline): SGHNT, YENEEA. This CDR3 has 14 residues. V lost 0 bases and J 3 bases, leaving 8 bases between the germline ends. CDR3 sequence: CASSLDSGKETQYF. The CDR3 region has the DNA TGTGCCAGCAGCTTAGACTCAGGGAAAGAGACCCAGTACTTC.

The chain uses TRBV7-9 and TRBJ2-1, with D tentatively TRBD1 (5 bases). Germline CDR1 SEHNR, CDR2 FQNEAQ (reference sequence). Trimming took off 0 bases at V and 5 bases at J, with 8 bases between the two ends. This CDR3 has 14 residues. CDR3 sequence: CASSLARQHNEQFF. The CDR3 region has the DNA TGTGCCAGCAGCTTAGCCCGACAGCACAATGAGCAGTTCTTC.

CDR3 sequence: CASRLIGTGSSYEQYF. The CDR3 region has the DNA TGTGCCAGCAGGCTAATTGGGACAGGGTCTTCCTACGAGCAGTACTTC. The gene calls are TRBV11-3 and TRBJ2-7, with TRBD1 matching 9 bases. V lost 6 bases, J lost 1 base, and 10 bases stayed unmatched. Germline CDR1 SGHNT, CDR2 YENEEA. The CDR3 length is 16 residues.

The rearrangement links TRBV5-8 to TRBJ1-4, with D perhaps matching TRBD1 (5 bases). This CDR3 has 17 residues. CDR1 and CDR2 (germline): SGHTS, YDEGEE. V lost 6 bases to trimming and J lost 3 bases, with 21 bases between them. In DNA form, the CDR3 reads TGTGCCAGCATGAATTCGCAGGGCTTCCCGGCTAATGAAAAACTGTTTTTT. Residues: CASMNSQGFPANEKLFF.

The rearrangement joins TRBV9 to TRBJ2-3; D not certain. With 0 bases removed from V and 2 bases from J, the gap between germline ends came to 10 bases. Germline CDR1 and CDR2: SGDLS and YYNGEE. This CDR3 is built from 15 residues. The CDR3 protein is CASSVESSNTDTQYF. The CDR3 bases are TGTGCCAGCAGCGTAGAAAGTAGCAACACAGATACGCAGTATTTT.

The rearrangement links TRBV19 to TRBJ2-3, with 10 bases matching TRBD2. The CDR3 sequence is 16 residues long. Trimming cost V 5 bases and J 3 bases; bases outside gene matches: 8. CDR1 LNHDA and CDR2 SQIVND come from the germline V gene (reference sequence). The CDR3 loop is CASSVEAGGRTDTQYF. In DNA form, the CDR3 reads TGTGCCAGTAGTGTTGAAGCGGGGGGGCGAACAGATACGCAGTATTTT.

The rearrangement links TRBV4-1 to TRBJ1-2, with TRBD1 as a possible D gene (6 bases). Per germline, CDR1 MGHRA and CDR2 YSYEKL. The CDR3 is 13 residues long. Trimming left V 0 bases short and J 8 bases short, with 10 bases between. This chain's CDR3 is CASSQDAGDGYTF. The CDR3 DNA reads TGCGCCAGCAGCCAAGATGCAGGGGACGGCTACACCTTC.

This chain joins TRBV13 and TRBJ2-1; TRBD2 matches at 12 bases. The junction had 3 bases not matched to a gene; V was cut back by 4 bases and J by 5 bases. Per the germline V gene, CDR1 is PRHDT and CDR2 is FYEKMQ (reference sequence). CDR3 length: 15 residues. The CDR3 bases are TGTGCCAGCAGCTACACTAGCGGGGGGAACAATGAGCAGTTCTTC. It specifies CASSYTSGGNNEQFF.

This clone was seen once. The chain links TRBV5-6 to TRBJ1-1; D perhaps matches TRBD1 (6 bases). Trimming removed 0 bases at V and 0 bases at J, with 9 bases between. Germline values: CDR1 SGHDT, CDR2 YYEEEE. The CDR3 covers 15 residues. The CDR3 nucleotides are TGTGCCAGCAGCTTGGGGACAGAATTGAACACTGAAGCTTTCTTT. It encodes CASSLGTELNTEAFF.

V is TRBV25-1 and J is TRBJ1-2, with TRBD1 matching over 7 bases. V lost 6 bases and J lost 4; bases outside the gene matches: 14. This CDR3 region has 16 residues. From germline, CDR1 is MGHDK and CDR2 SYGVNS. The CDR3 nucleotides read TGTGCCAGCAGCGACGCTTTACAGGGGAATGCCTATGGCTACACCTTC. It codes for CASSDALQGNAYGYTF.

CDR3 in amino acids: CASSDATENNEQFF. CDR3 DNA sequence: TGTGCCAGCAGTGACGCGACAGAAAACAATGAGCAGTTCTTC. V gene TRBV6-4 combines with J gene TRBJ2-1; D possibly corresponds to TRBD1 (5 bases). V lost 2 bases and J 5 bases, leaving 10 bases between the germline ends. This CDR3 has 14 amino acids. Per germline, CDR1 MRHNA and CDR2 SNTAGT.

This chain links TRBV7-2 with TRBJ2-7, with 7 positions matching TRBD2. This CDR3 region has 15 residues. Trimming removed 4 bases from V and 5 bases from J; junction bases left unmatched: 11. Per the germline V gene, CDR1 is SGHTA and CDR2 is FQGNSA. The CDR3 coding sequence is TGTGCCAGCAGCTCCATCTTGGGGGGGTCCCACGAGCAGTACTTC. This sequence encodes CASSSILGGSHEQYF.

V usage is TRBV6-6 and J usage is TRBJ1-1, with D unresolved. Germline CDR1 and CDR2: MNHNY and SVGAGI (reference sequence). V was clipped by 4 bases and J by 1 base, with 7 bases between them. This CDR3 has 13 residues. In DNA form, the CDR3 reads TGTGCCAGCAGTTCTGGAGAGAACACTGAAGCTTTCTTT. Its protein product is CASSSGENTEAFF.

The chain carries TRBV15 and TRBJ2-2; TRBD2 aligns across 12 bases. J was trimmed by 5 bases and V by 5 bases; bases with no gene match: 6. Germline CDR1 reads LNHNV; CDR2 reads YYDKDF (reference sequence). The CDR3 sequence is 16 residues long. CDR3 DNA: TGTGCCACCAGCCCGACCGGGACTAGCGGGACCGGGGAGCTGTTTTTT. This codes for CATSPTGTSGTGELFF. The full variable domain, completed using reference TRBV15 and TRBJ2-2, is DAMVIQNPRYQVTQFGKPVTLSCSQTLNHNVMYWYQQKSSQAPKLLFHYYDKDFNNEADTPDNFQSRRPNTSFCFLDIRSPGLGDTAMYLCATSPTGTSGTGELFFGEGSRLTVL.

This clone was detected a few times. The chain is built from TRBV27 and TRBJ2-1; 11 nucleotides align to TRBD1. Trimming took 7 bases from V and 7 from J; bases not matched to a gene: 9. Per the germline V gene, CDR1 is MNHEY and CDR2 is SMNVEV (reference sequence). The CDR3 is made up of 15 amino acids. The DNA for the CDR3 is TGTGCCAGCAACCTCGGACAGGGGGCGCGGAATGAGCAGTTCTTC. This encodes CASNLGQGARNEQFF.

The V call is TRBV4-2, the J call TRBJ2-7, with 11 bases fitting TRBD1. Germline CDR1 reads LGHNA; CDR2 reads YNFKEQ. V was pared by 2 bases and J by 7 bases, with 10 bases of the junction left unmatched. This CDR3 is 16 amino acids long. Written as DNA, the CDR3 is TGTGCCAGCAGCCAATCCGGGACAGGGGGAGTGTGGGAGCAGTACTTC. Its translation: CASSQSGTGGVWEQYF.

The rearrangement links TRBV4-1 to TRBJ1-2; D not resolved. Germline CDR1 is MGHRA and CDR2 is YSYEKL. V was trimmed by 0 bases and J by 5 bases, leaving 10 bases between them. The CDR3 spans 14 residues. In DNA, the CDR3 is TGCGCCAGCAGCCAAGATCAAGTGGAGTATGGCTACACCTTC. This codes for CASSQDQVEYGYTF.

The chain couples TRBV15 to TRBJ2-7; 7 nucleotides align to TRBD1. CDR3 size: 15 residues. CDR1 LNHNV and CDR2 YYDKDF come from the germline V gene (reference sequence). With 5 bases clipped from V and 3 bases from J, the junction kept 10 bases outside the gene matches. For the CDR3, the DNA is TGTGCCACCAGCCTGGAAGGGGGCCGAGTCTACGAGCAGTACTTC. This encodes CATSLEGGRVYEQYF.

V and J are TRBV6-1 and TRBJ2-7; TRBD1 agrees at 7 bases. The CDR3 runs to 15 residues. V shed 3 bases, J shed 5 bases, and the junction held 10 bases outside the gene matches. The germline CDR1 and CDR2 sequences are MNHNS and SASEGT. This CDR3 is CASSDLLGTVNEQYF. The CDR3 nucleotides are TGTGCCAGCAGTGACCTTCTCGGGACAGTCAACGAGCAGTACTTC.

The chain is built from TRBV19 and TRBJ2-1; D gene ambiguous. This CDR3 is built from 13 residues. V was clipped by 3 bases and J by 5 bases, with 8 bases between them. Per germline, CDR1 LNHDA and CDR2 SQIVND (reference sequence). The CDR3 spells CASSIWQNNEQFF. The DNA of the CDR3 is TGTGCCAGTAGTATCTGGCAGAACAATGAGCAGTTCTTC.

The CDR3 nucleotides are TGTGCCAGCAGCTATAACCCGGACAGTACCTACGAGCAGTACTTC. This codes for CASSYNPDSTYEQYF. The V call is TRBV11-2, the J call TRBJ2-7, with TRBD1 as a possible D gene (6 bases). Trimming took 4 bases from V and 2 from J, leaving 15 bases between them. Germline CDR1 is SGHAT and CDR2 is FQNNGV. CDR3 length equals 15 residues.

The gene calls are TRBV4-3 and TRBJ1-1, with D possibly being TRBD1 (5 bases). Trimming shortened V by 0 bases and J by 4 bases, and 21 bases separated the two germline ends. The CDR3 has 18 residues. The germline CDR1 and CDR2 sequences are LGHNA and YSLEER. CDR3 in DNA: TGCGCCAGCAGCCAAGAAAGAACGGAACGTGGGGCGAGCACTGAAGCTTTCTTT. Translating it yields CASSQERTERGASTEAFF.

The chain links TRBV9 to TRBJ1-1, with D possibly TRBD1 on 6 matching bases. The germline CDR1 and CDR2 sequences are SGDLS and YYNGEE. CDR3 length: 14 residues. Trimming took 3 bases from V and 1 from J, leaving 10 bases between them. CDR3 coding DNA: TGTGCCAGCAGCGGTACAGGGTGGAACACTGAAGCTTTCTTT. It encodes CASSGTGWNTEAFF.